This TCR beta chain was retrieved from a study of a mutant IDH1 vaccine in newly diagnosed glioma. Whole-study context: Vaccine administration was initiated 4-6 weeks following radiotherapy alone, or with temozolomide cycles.

Stated time point: week 11, during vaccination. Each dose of the vaccine consisted of 300 ug of mutant IDH1 20-mer peptide, with topical imiquimod. CDR3 length: 14 residues. The germline gives CDR1 SGDLS, CDR2 YYNGEE. The V gene end was trimmed by 4 bases and the J gene end by 1 base; junction bases not matched to a gene: 4. The method was immunoSEQ multiplex PCR; TCRdb's version includes in-frame clones alone and lacks a portion of them. The repertoire consists of roughly 110,000 clones, with around 90% occurring once and the leading ten covering 0.55% to 0.7%. With respect to this clone: What it binds is not known.

This chain connects TRBV9 to TRBJ1-2; TRBD1 aligns across 7 bases. The clonotype was recovered from a woman in her forties or fifties with glioma. The sample was PBMCs, taken from a glioma patient whose treatment included an IDH1 peptide vaccine. Here the CDR3 DNA reads TGTGCCAGCAGCAGCTGGACAGGTAACTATGGCTACACCTTC. Protein: CASSSWTGNYGYTF.